These 4 T cell receptor beta chains share one sample of origin, sequenced in a study of tumor-infiltrating lymphocytes in oesophageal squamous cell carcinoma listed by TCRdb under 2016. Library creation used PCR. Sequencer: Illumina HiSeq 2000. TCRdb passed the public sequencing reads through fastp at Q25 and MiXCR, retaining productive beta sequences. Rows matching on CDR3 protein sequence are summarized as one entry with the most common DNA and genes. This sample has 20,000 to 25,000 distinct CDR3 sequences in its table, and about 35% of those were observed once. The ten biggest clones cover 9% to 13% of the sample. Sequencing was carried out using esophageal tumor tissue. The receptors stem from a male donor with esophageal squamous cell carcinoma.

This clonotype occurred many times. The J gene is TRBJ1-1, the V gene TRBV25-1; D is unclear. The CDR3 runs to 11 residues. Trimming took off 10 bases at V and 0 bases at J, with 6 bases between the two ends. Per germline, CDR1 MGHDK and CDR2 SYGVNS. Here the CDR3 DNA reads TGTGCCACCTCATTGAACACTGAAGCTTTCTTT. Protein sequence: CATSLNTEAFF. The variable domain in full, with the rest retrieved from reference TRBV25-1 and TRBJ1-1, is EADIYQTPRYLVIGTGKKITLECSQTMGHDKMYWYQQDPGMELHLIHYSYGVNSTEKGDLSSESTVSRIRTEHFPLTLESARPSHTSQYLCATSLNTEAFFGQGTRLTVV.

This clonotype was detected many times. CDR3 in amino acids: CASSQDWRGLSYEQYF. The CDR3 nucleotides read TGCGCCAGCAGCCAAGATTGGAGGGGTTTATCCTACGAGCAGTACTTC. The chain recombines TRBV4-1 with TRBJ2-7; a weak D match, TRBD2 (6 bases). The CDR3 spans 16 residues. Germline CDR1 MGHRA, CDR2 YSYEKL. The V gene lost 0 bases and the J gene lost 1 base, with 13 bases spanning the gap.

The chain uses TRBV6-1 and TRBJ2-5; TRBD2 aligns across 12 bases. CDR3 length: 15 amino acids. Losses at the gene ends were 6 bases for V and 5 bases for J; bases not matched to a gene: 7. CDR1 is MNHNS and CDR2 is SASEGT in the germline V gene. CDR3 nucleotide sequence: TGTGCCAGCAGACCACTAGCGGGAGGAGGCGAGACCCAGTACTTC. Its translation is CASRPLAGGGETQYF.

This clonotype was seen at least ten times. The V gene is TRBV2, the J gene TRBJ2-1; 13 nucleotides match TRBD2. Per germline, CDR1 SNHLY and CDR2 FYNNEI. The CDR3 runs 15 residues. Trimming at V came to 7 bases and at J to 4 bases, leaving 4 bases not matched to a gene. The CDR3 sequence is CASKQGLAGYNEQFF. The CDR3 DNA reads TGTGCCAGCAAGCAGGGACTAGCGGGGTACAATGAGCAGTTCTTC. Looking up the rest from reference TRBV2 and TRBJ2-1 gives the full variable domain: EPEVTQTPSHQVTQMGQEVILRCVPISNHLYFYWYRQILGQKVEFLVSFYNNEISEKSEIFDDQFSVERPDGSNFTLKIRSTKLEDSAMYFCASKQGLAGYNEQFFGPGTRLTVL.